The 32 T cell receptor beta chains in this list originate from one sample, sequenced in a study of T cell repertoires in cytomegalovirus infection. Each CDR3 protein gets one entry after TCRdb re-called the reads with MiXCR. The table lists about 220,000 distinct CDR3 sequences, 38% of them singletons. These TCRs' antigens remain unknown. Source: CD8+ T cells from cultured PBMCs, taken from culture after CMV antigen stimulation. The receptors here all came from a human donor in good health (CMV status not recorded). Some clones in this sample may be carry-over from other donors' samples.

This clonotype was seen a few times. The rearrangement links TRBV5-6 to TRBJ2-7; D remains unclear. This CDR3 comprises 14 residues. CDR1 and CDR2 (germline): SGHDT, YYEEEE. V was trimmed by 4 bases and J by 0 bases, leaving 11 bases between them. The CDR3: CASSVDWSSYEQYF. The CDR3 nucleotides are TGTGCCAGCAGCGTCGACTGGAGCTCCTACGAGCAGTACTTC.

The rearrangement links TRBV9 to TRBJ2-5; 7 nucleotides agree with TRBD1. The CDR3 is 14 amino acids. The ends lost 6 bases at V and 6 bases at J; junction bases unmatched: 11. Germline lookup yields CDR1 SGDLS and CDR2 YYNGEE. The CDR3 here is CASTRTGPRKTQYF. Here the CDR3 DNA reads TGTGCCAGCACCCGGACAGGTCCCCGCAAGACCCAGTACTTC.

This chain uses TRBV11-2 with TRBJ2-5, with D possibly TRBD1 on 6 matching bases. The CDR3 length is 13 residues. V lost 5 bases and J 2 bases, leaving 9 bases between the germline ends. The germline V gene encodes CDR1 SGHAT and CDR2 FQNNGV. For the CDR3, the DNA is TGTGCCAGCAGCCAGGGGAAGCAAGAGACCCAGTACTTC. It translates to CASSQGKQETQYF.

This clonotype was seen ten or more times. V gene TRBV7-9 combines with J gene TRBJ2-7, with D perhaps assigned TRBD1 or TRBD2 (5 bases each). V was cut by 7 bases and J by 2 bases, with 24 bases left in between. The CDR3 totals 17 residues. The V gene's germline CDR1 is SEHNR and CDR2 FQNEAQ (reference sequence). CDR3 DNA sequence: TGTGCCAGCACATCCTCTCCGGGACGCAATCTCCCCTACGAGCAGTACTTC. It specifies CASTSSPGRNLPYEQYF.

This clonotype was counted only a few times. The chain joins TRBV15 to TRBJ2-2, with TRBD2 identical over 9 bases. The V and J ends lost 0 bases and 7 bases, in that order; junction bases with no gene match: 9. Germline CDR1 and CDR2: LNHNV and YYDKDF (reference sequence). The CDR3 has 17 residues. The CDR3 DNA follows: TGTGCCACCAGCAGAGATCGTATAGCGGGAGATAACGGGGAGCTGTTTTTT. The encoded protein is CATSRDRIAGDNGELFF. Drawing the rest from reference TRBV15 and TRBJ2-2, the complete variable domain is DAMVIQNPRYQVTQFGKPVTLSCSQTLNHNVMYWYQQKSSQAPKLLFHYYDKDFNNEADTPDNFQSRRPNTSFCFLDIRSPGLGDTAMYLCATSRDRIAGDNGELFFGEGSRLTVL.

This clonotype was counted many times. This sequence joins TRBV5-1 and TRBJ1-2, with D possibly being TRBD1 (5 bases). V lost 4 bases to trimming and J lost 8 bases, with 21 bases between them. The CDR3 loop spans 15 amino acids. Germline-derived CDR1 and CDR2 are SGHRS and YFSETQ. The CDR3 is CASSLRGRPAQGYTF. The CDR3 bases are TGCGCCAGCAGCCTCCGGGGACGCCCGGCGCAAGGCTACACCTTC.

There are a few counts of this clonotype. CDR3 coding DNA: TGTGCCAGCAGCGCCGCTGGGGGCGGCGGCACTGAAGCTTTCTTT. Translated: CASSAAGGGGTEAFF. V usage is TRBV7-9 and J usage is TRBJ1-1, with TRBD1 as a possible D gene (6 bases). V dropped 5 bases and J dropped 4 bases, with 17 bases sitting between them. There are 15 residues in the CDR3. The germline V gene encodes CDR1 SEHNR and CDR2 FQNEAQ (reference sequence).

The chain recombines TRBV11-3 with TRBJ2-2; 10 bases agree with TRBD2. J was trimmed by 6 bases and V by 0 bases; bases with no gene match: 13. This CDR3 is 19 amino acids long. The germline CDR1 and CDR2 sequences are SGHNT and YENEEA. CDR3 in DNA: TGTGCCAGCAGCTTAGATCAGGGGACCGGGACTAGCGATGCCGGGGAGCTGTTTTTT. Translating gives CASSLDQGTGTSDAGELFF.

The chain employs TRBV20-1 and TRBJ2-1; the D gene is possibly TRBD1 (5 bases). The CDR3 runs to 15 residues. Germline CDR1 DFQATT, CDR2 SNEGSKA (reference sequence). Trimming cost V 6 bases and J 9 bases, with 24 bases left between them. Here the CDR3 DNA reads TGCAGTGCCACCGACCTAGGGTCAGGTAGGGGTGAGCAGTTCTTC. This sequence encodes CSATDLGSGRGEQFF.

About this clonotype: A clone one base away is much larger, so this may be a read error. The chain is built from TRBV10-3 and TRBJ1-1; 7 positions match TRBD1. Germline V gene lookup returns CDR1 ENHRY and CDR2 SYGVKD. The CDR3 is made up of 14 amino acids. The CDR3 DNA reads TGTGCCAACAGTGGAGACAGGGATCGGACTGAAGCTTTCTTT. It translates to CANSGDRDRTEAFF.

This clonotype was observed a few times. The CDR3: CASSPPSQETQYF. CDR3 sequence (DNA): TGTGCCAGCAGCCCCCCAAGCCAAGAGACCCAGTACTTC. J is TRBJ2-5 and V is TRBV7-9; no firm D call. V dropped 5 bases and J dropped 1 base, with 8 bases sitting between them. The CDR3 covers 13 residues. Germline loops: CDR1 SEHNR, CDR2 FQNEAQ (reference sequence).

The chain recombines TRBV7-8 with TRBJ2-4; D is unresolved. The CDR3 has 14 residues. CDR1 SGHVS and CDR2 FQNEAQ come from the germline V gene. Trimming cost V 1 base and J 0 bases, with 4 bases left between them. CDR3 sequence reads: CASSLDGAKNIQYF. Written as DNA, the CDR3 is TGTGCCAGCAGCTTAGACGGAGCCAAAAACATTCAGTACTTC.

This sequence joins TRBV7-6 and TRBJ2-1; TRBD2 matches at 16 bases. The V segment lost 5 bases and the J segment 2 bases; nucleotides outside the gene matches: 6. Germline V CDR1 and CDR2: SGHVS, FNYEAQ. CDR3 length: 18 residues. The CDR3 DNA reads as TGTGCCAGCAGCAGGGGGACTAGCGGGAGGGGGGCCTACAATGAGCAGTTCTTC. As protein: CASSRGTSGRGAYNEQFF.

The chain joins TRBV11-2 to TRBJ1-2; 7 nucleotides agree with TRBD1. CDR3 length: 13 residues. CDR1 is SGHAT, CDR2 FQNNGV, per germline. V lost 5 bases, J lost 7 bases, and 7 bases stayed unmatched. The CDR3 here is CASSTGQQGGYTF. Written as DNA, the CDR3 is TGTGCCAGCAGCACGGGACAGCAAGGTGGCTACACCTTC.

V is TRBV6-6 and J is TRBJ2-1; D tentatively reads TRBD1 or TRBD2 (6 bases each). The CDR3 runs to 14 residues. V was pared by 4 bases and J by 6 bases, with 13 bases between. The V gene's germline CDR1 is MNHNY and CDR2 SVGAGI (reference sequence). The CDR3 DNA sequence: TGTGCCAGCAGTTTGGGGGGCGAGGCCAATGAGCAGTTCTTC. Translation gives CASSLGGEANEQFF.

This clonotype showed up many times. The chain has TRBV11-2 and TRBJ2-1; TRBD2 matches 7 bases. Germline V lookup: CDR1 SGHAT, CDR2 FQNNGV. V lost 2 bases and J lost 6; bases outside the gene matches: 4. CDR3 length: 14 amino acids. The CDR3 region is CASSLSRTSNEQFF. The CDR3 nucleotides are TGTGCCAGCAGCTTAAGTCGGACTAGCAATGAGCAGTTCTTC.

This clonotype was counted many times. CDR3 DNA sequence: TGTGCCAGCAGCTTAGCTCTGGGGCAGAGCTATGGCTACACCTTC. It translates to CASSLALGQSYGYTF. The chain has TRBV7-2 and TRBJ1-2, with a tentative D call TRBD1 (5 bases). Trimming took 0 bases from V and 4 from J, leaving 12 bases between them. Per the germline V gene, CDR1 is SGHTA and CDR2 is FQGNSA. The CDR3 runs to 15 residues.

The genes are TRBV12-3 or TRBV12-4 and TRBJ2-5; the match to TRBD1 covers 7 bases. With V trimmed by 5 bases and J by 1 base, 16 bases remained unmatched. This CDR3 is 18 amino acids long. CDR3 coding DNA: TGTGCCAGCAGTCGTGGGGGACAGTTTGCCACCTTCCAAGAGACCCAGTACTTC. This codes for CASSRGGQFATFQETQYF.

This sequence joins TRBV7-8 and TRBJ2-1, with 7 bases lining up with TRBD1. Germline V gene lookup returns CDR1 SGHVS and CDR2 FQNEAQ. The CDR3 sequence is 14 residues long. The ends lost 1 base at V and 6 bases at J; junction bases unmatched: 3. CDR3 sequence reads: CASSLGGQANEQFF. The CDR3 DNA reads TGTGCCAGCAGCTTAGGTGGACAGGCCAATGAGCAGTTCTTC.

In this sample, this clonotype turned up a few times. The chain recombines TRBV7-8 with TRBJ2-7; TRBD2 agrees at 9 bases. The CDR3 totals 16 residues. Germline CDR1 is SGHVS and CDR2 is FQNEAQ. Trimming cost V 4 bases and J 4 bases; bases outside gene matches: 11. The CDR3 region is CASSSSKLAGWYEQYF. DNA for the CDR3: TGTGCCAGCAGCTCTTCGAAACTAGCGGGTTGGTACGAGCAGTACTTC.

The chain combines TRBV28 with TRBJ2-3; 8 positions agree with TRBD2. The V segment lost 6 bases and the J segment 1 base; nucleotides outside the gene matches: 9. Germline values: CDR1 MDHEN, CDR2 SYDVKM. The CDR3 totals 16 residues. CDR3: CASRGLGPGRTDTQYF. The CDR3 coding sequence is TGTGCCAGCAGGGGACTAGGGCCAGGGCGCACAGATACGCAGTATTTT.

The chain is built from TRBV14 and TRBJ1-2; D is possibly TRBD1 (5 bases). The CDR3 has 16 residues. CDR1 and CDR2 (germline): SGHDN, FVKESK. Trimming left V 0 bases short and J 7 bases short, with 18 bases between. As DNA, the CDR3 is TGTGCCAGCAGCCAAGATCCCCGGTGGGGCCTAGGTGGCTACACCTTC. Translated, it gives CASSQDPRWGLGGYTF.

The genes are TRBV5-4 and TRBJ2-2; D unclear. This CDR3 is 14 amino acids long. V lost 1 base and J 3 bases, leaving 7 bases between the germline ends. The V gene's germline CDR1 is SGHNT and CDR2 YYREEE (reference sequence). CDR3: CASSLREHTGELFF. CDR3 DNA: TGTGCCAGCAGCTTGAGAGAGCACACCGGGGAGCTGTTTTTT. Using reference TRBV5-4 and TRBJ2-2 for the parts outside the CDR3, the full variable domain is ETGVTQSPTHLIKTRGQQVTLRCSSQSGHNTVSWYQQALGQGPQFIFQYYREEENGRGNFPPRFSGLQFPNYSSELNVNALELDDSALYLCASSLREHTGELFFGEGSRLTVL.

The V and J genes are TRBV9 and TRBJ1-3; D possibly corresponds to TRBD1 (5 bases). The CDR3 runs 15 residues. Trimming took 3 bases from V and 3 from J, leaving 13 bases between them. Germline CDR1 and CDR2: SGDLS and YYNGEE. For the CDR3, the DNA is TGTGCCAGCAGCGCCTCAGGGTATGGTGGAAACACCATATATTTT. Translation: CASSASGYGGNTIYF. Filled out from reference TRBV9 and TRBJ1-3, the complete variable domain reads DSGVTQTPKHLITATGQRVTLRCSPRSGDLSVYWYQQSLDQGLQFLIQYYNGEERAKGNILERFSAQQFPDLHSELNLSSLELGDSALYFCASSASGYGGNTIYFGEGSWLTVV.

This clonotype was detected only a few times. This chain joins TRBV6-6 and TRBJ1-1; 9 nucleotides agree with TRBD1. Losses at the gene ends were 2 bases for V and 3 bases for J; bases not matched to a gene: 7. In germline, CDR1 is MNHNY, CDR2 SVGAGI (reference sequence). This CDR3 has 16 amino acids. The CDR3 DNA is TGTGCCAGCAGTTACGATACAGGGGGCCCGGACACTGAAGCTTTCTTT. Translation: CASSYDTGGPDTEAFF.

The chain carries TRBV7-9 and TRBJ2-7; 8 nucleotides line up with TRBD2. The germline CDR1 and CDR2 sequences are SEHNR and FQNEAQ (reference sequence). The CDR3 sequence is 14 residues long. V lost 3 bases and J lost 1; bases outside the gene matches: 2. In DNA, the CDR3 is TGTGCCAGCAGCTTCGGGACTAGTTCCTACGAGCAGTACTTC. Its translation: CASSFGTSSYEQYF.

This clonotype was observed a few times. The chain is built from TRBV7-8 and TRBJ2-1, with TRBD2 matching over 11 bases. CDR1 and CDR2 (germline): SGHVS, FQNEAQ. This CDR3 is built from 15 residues. The J segment lost 8 bases and the V segment lost 1 base, leaving 4 bases of the junction unmatched. The CDR3 region has the DNA TGTGCCAGCAGCTTAGTACTAGCGGGAGATCATGAGCAGTTCTTC. Encoded protein: CASSLVLAGDHEQFF.

The chain combines TRBV7-2 with TRBJ2-1; 8 bases line up with TRBD2. The germline V gene has CDR1 SGHTA and CDR2 FQGNSA. This CDR3 is 13 amino acids long. Losses at the gene ends were 6 bases for V and 5 bases for J; bases not matched to a gene: 3. The CDR3 is CASRAGAHNEQFF. CDR3 DNA sequence: TGTGCCAGCAGAGCGGGGGCCCACAATGAGCAGTTCTTC.

The chain couples TRBV10-1 to TRBJ2-2; weak D call: TRBD2 (5 bases). CDR3 length: 14 amino acids. The germline V and J ends were trimmed by 4 bases and 5 bases, with 11 bases remaining between them. Per germline, CDR1 WNHNN and CDR2 SYGVQD (reference sequence). CDR3 loop: CASSASRVTGELFF. In DNA, the CDR3 is TGCGCCAGCAGTGCCTCGAGGGTAACCGGGGAGCTGTTTTTT.

V and J are TRBV29-1 and TRBJ1-2, with TRBD1 matching 9 bases. The germline V gene has CDR1 SQVTM and CDR2 ANQGSEA. The J segment lost 4 bases and the V segment lost 0 bases, leaving 12 bases of the junction unmatched. CDR3 length: 17 amino acids. Here the CDR3 DNA reads TGCAGCGTTGAAGATTTCCAGGAGAGGGACAGGGCCTATGGCTACACCTTC. This encodes CSVEDFQERDRAYGYTF.

There are many counts of this clonotype. The CDR3 loop is CSVGQGSRLTSTDTQYF. Here the CDR3 DNA reads TGCAGCGTTGGCCAGGGTTCCCGACTTACTAGCACAGATACGCAGTATTTT. The chain employs TRBV29-1 and TRBJ2-3; D is perhaps TRBD1 (5 bases). CDR3 length: 17 amino acids. Germline values: CDR1 SQVTM, CDR2 ANQGSEA. V lost 4 bases to trimming and J lost 0 bases, with 20 bases between them.

In regard to this clonotype: A read error may be the cause here, since a much bigger clone is one base away. CDR3 coding DNA: TGTGCCAGCAGCTTAGAGGGACTAGCGGGATCCTACGAGCACTACTTC. Its protein product is CASSLEGLAGSYEHYF. The gene calls are TRBV7-2 and TRBJ2-7; TRBD2 matches at 13 bases. In germline, CDR1 is SGHTA, CDR2 FQGNSA. This CDR3 is 16 amino acids long.